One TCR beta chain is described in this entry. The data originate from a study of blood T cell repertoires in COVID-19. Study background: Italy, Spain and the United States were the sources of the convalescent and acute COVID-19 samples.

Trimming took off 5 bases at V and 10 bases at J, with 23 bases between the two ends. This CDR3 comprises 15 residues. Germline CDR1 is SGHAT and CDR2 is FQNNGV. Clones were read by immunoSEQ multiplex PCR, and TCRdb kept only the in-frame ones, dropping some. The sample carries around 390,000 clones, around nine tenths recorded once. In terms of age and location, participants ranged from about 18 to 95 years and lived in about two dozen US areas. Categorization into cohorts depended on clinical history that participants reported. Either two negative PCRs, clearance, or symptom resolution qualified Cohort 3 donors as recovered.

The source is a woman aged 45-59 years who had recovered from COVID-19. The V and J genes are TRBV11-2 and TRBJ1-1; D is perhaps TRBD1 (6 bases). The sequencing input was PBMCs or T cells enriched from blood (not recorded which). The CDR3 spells CASSITGHLNRGAFF. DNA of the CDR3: TGTGCCAGCAGCATAACGGGACACCTGAACAGAGGAGCTTTCTTT.